The 5 T cell receptor beta chains presented below share a single source sample, sequenced in a study of shared clonotypes between healthy human individuals (dated by TCRdb to the early 2020s). Libraries were constructed by the immunoSEQ multiplex PCR assay. The immuneACCESS repertoire file appears here via TCRdb, limited to in-frame rearrangements. These files lack a portion of the clones; in checked studies, under half of the deficit traces to unresolved V genes, and the cause of the others is not known. In all, the sample holds a few million clones, and roughly nine tenths of those were seen once. Of the sample, 0.11% to 0.15% is held by the ten largest clones. Sequenced input: naive CD4+ T cells sorted from blood. The intended sense of this specimen's cell subset or site label: CD45RA+ positively selected. The receptors were gathered from a man between 18 and 35 years old in good health.

Of note for this clone: Different DNA sequences within this sample yield the same CDR3. The CDR3 nucleotides are TGTGCCTGGAGTGTACTGAGAGGCTACACCTTC. It yields the protein CAWSVLRGYTF. The rearrangement joins TRBV30 to TRBJ1-2; no clear D gene. Germline CDR1 GTSNPN, CDR2 SVGIG (reference sequence). The germline V and J ends were trimmed by 0 bases and 8 bases, with 7 bases remaining between them. The CDR3 length is 11 residues.

As to this clone: Different DNA sequences within this sample yield the same CDR3. The chain combines TRBV18 with TRBJ1-3; D gene unclear. The CDR3 totals 14 residues. Germline V gives CDR1 KGHSH, CDR2 LQKENI. The V end was cut by 0 bases, the J end by 4 bases, with 7 bases between. The CDR3 DNA follows: TGTGCCAGCTCACCACCCTCATTAGGAAACACCATATATTTT. Residues: CASSPPSLGNTIYF.

This clone showed up just once. The chain joins TRBV5-8 to TRBJ2-1, with TRBD1 matching over 8 bases. The J segment lost 7 bases and the V segment lost 2 bases, leaving 5 bases of the junction unmatched. CDR1 SGHTS and CDR2 YDEGEE come from the germline V gene. This CDR3 is 14 amino acids long. The CDR3: CASSFRRDRNEQFF. The CDR3 coding sequence is TGTGCCAGCAGCTTTCGCCGGGACAGGAATGAGCAGTTCTTC.

On this clone: Within the sample, other DNA sequences also encode this same CDR3. The J gene is TRBJ2-5, the V gene TRBV18; D ambiguous. CDR1 and CDR2 (germline): KGHSH, LQKENI. This CDR3 has 12 residues. With 3 bases removed from V and 4 bases from J, the gap between germline ends came to 6 bases. The CDR3 DNA follows: TGTGCCAGCTCACCGTCCAGAGAGACCCAGTACTTC. The encoded protein is CASSPSRETQYF.

V gene TRBV27 combines with J gene TRBJ2-3, with TRBD1 matching over 8 bases. The germline CDR1 and CDR2 sequences are MNHEY and SMNVEV (reference sequence). The CDR3 sequence is 14 residues long. Germline trimming cut 3 bases from V and 6 bases from J; bases unmatched to any gene: 5. The DNA for the CDR3 is TGTGCCAGCAGTTTGATACAGGGGGTCGATACGCAGTATTTT. It is translated as CASSLIQGVDTQYF.